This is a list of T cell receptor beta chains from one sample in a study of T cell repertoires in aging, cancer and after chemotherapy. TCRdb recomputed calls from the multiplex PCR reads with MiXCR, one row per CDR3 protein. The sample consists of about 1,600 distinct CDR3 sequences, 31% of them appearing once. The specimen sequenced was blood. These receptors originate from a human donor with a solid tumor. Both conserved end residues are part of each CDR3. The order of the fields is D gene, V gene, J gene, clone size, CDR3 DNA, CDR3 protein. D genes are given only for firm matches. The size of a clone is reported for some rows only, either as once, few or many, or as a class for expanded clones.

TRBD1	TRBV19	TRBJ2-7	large	TGTGCCAGTAGTCCGCGGACAGGGGCCTACGAGCAGTACTTC	CASSPRTGAYEQYF
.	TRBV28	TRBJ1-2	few	TGTGCCAGCAGTAACTATGGCTACACCTTC	CASSNYGYTF
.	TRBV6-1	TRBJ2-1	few	TGTGCCAGCAGTGACGGAGAATACAATGAGCAGTTCTTC	CASSDGEYNEQFF
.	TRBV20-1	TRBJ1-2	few	TGCAGTGCCACGCCACAGGGTTCGCGCACCTATGGCTACACCTTC	CSATPQGSRTYGYTF
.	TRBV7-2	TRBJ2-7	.	TGTGCCAGCAGCTTAGACCGGGGCAGGAACTATGAGCAGTACTTC	CASSLDRGRNYEQYF
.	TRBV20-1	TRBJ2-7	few	TGCAGTGCTAGAGATCCCGGAGCCGAGCAGTACTTC	CSARDPGAEQYF
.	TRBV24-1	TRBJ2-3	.	TGTGCCACCAGTGACCCCACAGGTTATGGGGATACTCAGTATTTT	CATSDPTGYGDTQYF
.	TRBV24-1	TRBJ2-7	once	TGTGCCACCAAAGATAATGGGGGGCGCGAGCAGTACTTC	CATKDNGGREQYF
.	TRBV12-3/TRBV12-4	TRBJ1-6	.	TGTGCCAGCAGTTTAAGAAAGGGCCAGATCAATTCACCCCTCCACTTT	CASSLRKGQINSPLHF
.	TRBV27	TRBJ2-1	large	TGTGCCAGCAGTGTCCGGGACACACAGTTCTTC	CASSVRDTQFF
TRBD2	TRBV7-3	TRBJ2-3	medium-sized	TGTGCCAGCAGCACTGATAGCGGGGGGGCCAGAGATACGCAGTATTTT	CASSTDSGGARDTQYF
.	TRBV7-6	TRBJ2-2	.	TGTGCTAGCAGCACAGGGCCCGCTACCGGGGAGCTGTTTTTT	CASSTGPATGELFF
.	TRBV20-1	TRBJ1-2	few	TGCAGTGCCCTCGTGGGGTCTAACTATGGCTACACCTTC	CSALVGSNYGYTF
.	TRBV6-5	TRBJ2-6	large	TGTGCCAGCAGTTACTATAGGGTTGGGGCCTCTGGGGCCAACGTCCTGACTTTC	CASSYYRVGASGANVLTF
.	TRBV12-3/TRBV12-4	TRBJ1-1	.	TGTGCCAGCAGTCGAACGTTGAACACTGAAGCTTTCTTT	CASSRTLNTEAFF
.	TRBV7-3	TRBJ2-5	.	TGTGCCAGCAGCTTAGGCCGTACGGAGACCCAGTACTTC	CASSLGRTETQYF
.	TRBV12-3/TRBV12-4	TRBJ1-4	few	TGTGCCAGCAGTTCAGGTCAGCTATCAACTAATGAAAAACTGTTTTTT	CASSSGQLSTNEKLFF
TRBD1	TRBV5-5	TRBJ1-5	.	TGTGCCAGCAGCCTAAATGGACAGGGCGGGAAGCCCCAGCATTTT	CASSLNGQGGKPQHF
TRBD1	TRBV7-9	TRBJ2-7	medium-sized	TGTGCCAGCAGTATCTCGGGACAGGGAGGGAACGAGCAGTACTTC	CASSISGQGGNEQYF
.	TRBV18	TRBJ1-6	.	TGTGCCAGCTCATGGACAGCCCTCGGGAAAGGTAGTTCACCCCTCCACTTT	CASSWTALGKGSSPLHF
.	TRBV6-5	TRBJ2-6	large	TGTGCCAGCAGGCCAACAGGGACTGGGGCCAACGTCCTGACTTTC	CASRPTGTGANVLTF
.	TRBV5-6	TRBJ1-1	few	TGTGCCAGCCCAGCGGAGGGGTACACTGAAGCTTTCTTT	CASPAEGYTEAFF
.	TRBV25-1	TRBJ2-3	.	TGTGCCAGCAGTGCCTCTTGGCAGGGCCCCACAGATACGCAGTATTTT	CASSASWQGPTDTQYF
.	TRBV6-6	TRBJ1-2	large	TGTGCCAGCAGTTACTCGGGGGGGATCTATGGCTACACCTTC	CASSYSGGIYGYTF
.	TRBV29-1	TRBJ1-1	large	TGCAGCGTTGACGGACAGCCGAACACTGAAGCTTTCTTT	CSVDGQPNTEAFF
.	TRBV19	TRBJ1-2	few	TGTGCCAGTAGTCTGACAGTTAACTATGGCTACACCTTC	CASSLTVNYGYTF
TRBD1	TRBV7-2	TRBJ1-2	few	TGTGCCAGCAGGTCGTCAGGGGGTCATGGCTACACCTTC	CASRSSGGHGYTF
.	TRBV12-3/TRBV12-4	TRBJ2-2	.	TGTGCCAGCAGTCGGGACGCGGACACCGGGGAGCTGTTTTTT	CASSRDADTGELFF
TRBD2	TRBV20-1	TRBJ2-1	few	TGCAGTGCTAGAGATGCGGGGGAGCGGGGGGGTGTGCAGTTCTTC	CSARDAGERGGVQFF
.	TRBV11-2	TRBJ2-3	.	TGTGCCAGCAGCCCGAACGGGCCTTACACAGATACGCAGTATTTT	CASSPNGPYTDTQYF
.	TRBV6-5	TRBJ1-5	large	TGTGCCAGCAATAGAGGTATCCAGCCCCAGCATTTT	CASNRGIQPQHF
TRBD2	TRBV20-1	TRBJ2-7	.	TGCAGTGCTAGGGGACTAGCGGGGGCGGGGTCGAGCGAGCAGTACTTC	CSARGLAGAGSSEQYF
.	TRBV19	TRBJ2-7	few	TGTGCCAGTGTGGGCGGCGGCTACGAGCAGTACTTC	CASVGGGYEQYF
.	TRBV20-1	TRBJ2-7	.	TGCAGTGCTAGAGATAATGGATTCGAGCAGTACTTC	CSARDNGFEQYF
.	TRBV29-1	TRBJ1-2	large	TGCAGCCCGACGTCCGCGGGCGATGGCTACACCTTC	CSPTSAGDGYTF
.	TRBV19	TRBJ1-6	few	TGTGCCAGTAGTATGGAGGGGAACTCACCCCTCCACTTT	CASSMEGNSPLHF
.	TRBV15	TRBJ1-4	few	TGTGCCACCAGCAGAGATCTTACCTCAACTAATGAAAAACTGTTTTTT	CATSRDLTSTNEKLFF
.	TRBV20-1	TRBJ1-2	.	TGCAGTGCTAGAGACGATGGCTACACCTTC	CSARDDGYTF
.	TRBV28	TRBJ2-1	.	TGTGCCAGCAATACCTGGTCGGGGGCGCGAATCGATGAGCAGTTCTTC	CASNTWSGARIDEQFF
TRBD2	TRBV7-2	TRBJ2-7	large	TGTGCCAGCAGCTTGGGACTAACGACCTACGAGCAGTACTTC	CASSLGLTTYEQYF
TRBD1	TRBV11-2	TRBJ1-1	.	TGTGCCAGCAGCACCACAGGGGGCGCCGCTCTGAACACTGAAGCTTTCTTT	CASSTTGGAALNTEAFF
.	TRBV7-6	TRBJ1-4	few	TGTGCCAGCAGCTTAGATGCAACCACCAGTGAAAAACTGTTTTTT	CASSLDATTSEKLFF
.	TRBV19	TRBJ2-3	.	TGTGCCAGTAGTCCGACAGGCACAGATACGCAGTATTTT	CASSPTGTDTQYF
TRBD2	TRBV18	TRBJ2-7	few	TGTGCCAGCAGGGACTACAGTAAAACGAGCTACGAGCAGTACTTC	CASRDYSKTSYEQYF
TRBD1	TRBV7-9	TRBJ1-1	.	TGTGCCAGCAGCCCCAGACAGGGAGGCGGCACTGAAGCTTTCTTT	CASSPRQGGGTEAFF
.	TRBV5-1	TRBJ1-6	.	TGCGCCAGCAGCTTGTCCATGGGCAATTCACCCCTCCACTTT	CASSLSMGNSPLHF
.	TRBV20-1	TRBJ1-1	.	TGCAGTGCTAGTCCCGCAGCAAAGAACACTGAAGCTTTCTTT	CSASPAAKNTEAFF
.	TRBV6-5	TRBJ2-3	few	TGTGCCACCACCGACACGTTCAGCACAGATACGCAGTATTTT	CATTDTFSTDTQYF